The 2 T cell receptor beta chains in this list originate from one sample, sequenced in a study of tissue T cells after allogeneic stem cell transplantation. The method was immunoSEQ multiplex PCR; TCRdb's version includes in-frame clones alone and lacks a portion of them. The data contain 600 to 800 clones, around four fifths of them seen just once; the ten biggest clones take up roughly 21%. The sequenced sample was mid-colon tissue, obtained at autopsy. These receptors were collected from a female patient aged 18 to 50 with steroid-refractory graft-versus-host disease after an allogeneic stem cell transplant. Some T cells could come from the graft donor.

The CDR3: CASSYRKGQPQHF. Here the CDR3 DNA reads TGTGCCAGCAGTTACCGGAAAGGCCAGCCCCAGCATTTT. The chain recombines TRBV6-5 with TRBJ1-5; no firm D call. Deletions cut 2 bases from V and 7 bases from J, with 9 bases between. Looked up from germline, CDR1 is MNHEY and CDR2 is SVGAGI. This CDR3 has 13 residues.

This clone came up a few times. The chain is built from TRBV6-5 and TRBJ2-4; perhaps TRBD1 as D (6 bases). The V end lost 5 bases, the J end lost 8 bases, and 10 bases lay between the germline ends. From germline, CDR1 is MNHEY and CDR2 SVGAGI. This CDR3 spans 12 amino acids. CDR3: CASSPDSYIQYF. DNA of the CDR3: TGTGCCAGCAGTCCGGACAGTTACATTCAGTACTTC.